This is a list of T cell receptor beta chains from one sample in a study of response to subunit inactivated influenza vaccine. TCRdb redid the calling of the RT-PCR reads with MiXCR, one entry per CDR3 protein. Of some 800,000 distinct CDR3 sequences listed, approximately 22% are singletons. The material was PBMCs from blood, obtained around 5 days after vaccination. The source of these receptors is a man aged 50-59 years who received an inactivated influenza vaccine. The CDR3 runs from the conserved cysteine through the conserved F or W. A D gene is named only where the DNA matches it firmly.

>TRBD1|TRBV7-2|TRBJ2-7|15
CASSPRTGGFYEQYF
>.|TRBV10-3|TRBJ1-4|12
CAISGQQEKLFF
>.|TRBV24-1|TRBJ2-1|16
CATSDPRGGTYNEQFF
>.|TRBV7-9|TRBJ1-4|15
CASSLTGDSHEKLFF
>TRBD1|TRBV29-1|TRBJ2-3|14
CSARDRASTDTQYF
>.|TRBV12-3/TRBV12-4|TRBJ2-3|14
CASRPDLNTDTQYF
>TRBD1|TRBV6-4|TRBJ2-5|15
CASHGTGGARETQYF
>.|TRBV11-2|TRBJ2-3|15
CASSLGGYDTDTQYF
>TRBD2|TRBV7-2|TRBJ2-3|13
CATGTSGTDTQYF
>.|TRBV6-1|TRBJ1-4|15
CASRPLDSYNEKLFF
>TRBD2|TRBV24-1|TRBJ2-1|16
CATSDLAGVAYNEQFF
>.|TRBV12-3/TRBV12-4|TRBJ1-6|14
CASSSYAGSSPLHF
>.|TRBV4-1|TRBJ2-2|16
CASSQDRPGLDGELFF
>TRBD2|TRBV28|TRBJ2-1|15
CASSPPSSGINEQFF
>.|TRBV6-1|TRBJ2-2|14
CASRVYYDTGELFF
>TRBD2|TRBV28|TRBJ2-1|19
CASSSPRAGGHSRWNEQFF
>.|TRBV20-1|TRBJ1-2|13
CSGRKGSGYGYTF
>.|TRBV7-9|TRBJ1-4|12
CASSLGKEKLFF
>TRBD2|TRBV10-3|TRBJ2-7|16
CAISERAPAGGDEQYF
>.|TRBV29-1|TRBJ2-7|11
CSVVGNYEQYF
>.|TRBV6-1|TRBJ1-6|14
CASRATRRNSPLHF
>TRBD2|TRBV7-6|TRBJ2-2|19
CASSLALVTSGMRAGELFF
>.|TRBV5-6|TRBJ1-4|14
CASSLWGAYEKLFF
>TRBD1|TRBV29-1|TRBJ2-1|13
CSVTGTGPNEQFF
>.|TRBV5-1|TRBJ1-4|14
CASSFTAGDEKLFF
>.|TRBV29-1|TRBJ1-2|16
CSVDLGTRGSIVGYTF
>.|TRBV4-1|TRBJ2-3|16
CASSQDNRVITDTQYF
>.|TRBV5-6|TRBJ2-1|13
CASSSDIYNEQFF
>.|TRBV20-1|TRBJ2-1|15
CSAKDRLKHYNEQFF
>TRBD2|TRBV11-2|TRBJ2-2|16
CASSLRLAENTGELFF
>.|TRBV20-1|TRBJ2-7|13
CSASGALLPEQYF
>TRBD1|TRBV15|TRBJ2-1|13
CATSGTADNEQFF
>TRBD2|TRBV29-1|TRBJ2-5|14
CSARRSAGEETQYF
>.|TRBV11-2|TRBJ2-3|15
CASSLDLASTDTQYF
>TRBD2|TRBV28|TRBJ2-7|16
CASSQLAGGDYYEQYF
>.|TRBV7-9|TRBJ2-2|11
CASKNTGELFF
>TRBD1|TRBV6-1|TRBJ1-2|15
CASRSGQGVNYGYTF
>TRBD2|TRBV7-2|TRBJ2-7|15
CASSIAGTTVYEQYF
>TRBD2|TRBV20-1|TRBJ2-3|19
CSARQSLAGGRGLTDTQYF
>.|TRBV7-2|TRBJ2-7|12
CASSAGTYEQYF
>TRBD1|TRBV11-1|TRBJ2-3|18
CASSLVPATGGYGDTQYF
>.|TRBV6-2/TRBV6-3|TRBJ1-2|14
CASSPGARGYGYTF
>.|TRBV27|TRBJ2-1|17
CASSLGPGTYPYNEQFF
>.|TRBV15|TRBJ1-2|13
CATSALRGYGYTF
>TRBD2|TRBV7-6|TRBJ2-2|18
CASSQRRTSGRNTGELFF
>.|TRBV21-1|TRBJ2-4|17
CASSKVFSRLAKNIQYF
>TRBD2|TRBV5-1|TRBJ2-1|15
CASSLDGTSYNEQFF
>.|TRBV29-1|TRBJ2-7|18
CSVEVGQVVSTNSYEQYF
>TRBD1|TRBV28|TRBJ1-1|14
CASRPGGAGTEVFF
>.|TRBV19|TRBJ2-7|13
CASSVFGRYEQYF
>TRBD1|TRBV24-1|TRBJ2-1|17
CATSDTGQGNFNNEQFF
>TRBD2|TRBV5-1|TRBJ2-2|16
CASSLPGGEITGELFF
>.|TRBV20-1|TRBJ1-2|13
CSALMGDSPAYTF
>.|TRBV5-1|TRBJ1-5|15
CASSSEPGANQPQHF
>.|TRBV7-9|TRBJ2-6|13
CANGGSGANVLTF